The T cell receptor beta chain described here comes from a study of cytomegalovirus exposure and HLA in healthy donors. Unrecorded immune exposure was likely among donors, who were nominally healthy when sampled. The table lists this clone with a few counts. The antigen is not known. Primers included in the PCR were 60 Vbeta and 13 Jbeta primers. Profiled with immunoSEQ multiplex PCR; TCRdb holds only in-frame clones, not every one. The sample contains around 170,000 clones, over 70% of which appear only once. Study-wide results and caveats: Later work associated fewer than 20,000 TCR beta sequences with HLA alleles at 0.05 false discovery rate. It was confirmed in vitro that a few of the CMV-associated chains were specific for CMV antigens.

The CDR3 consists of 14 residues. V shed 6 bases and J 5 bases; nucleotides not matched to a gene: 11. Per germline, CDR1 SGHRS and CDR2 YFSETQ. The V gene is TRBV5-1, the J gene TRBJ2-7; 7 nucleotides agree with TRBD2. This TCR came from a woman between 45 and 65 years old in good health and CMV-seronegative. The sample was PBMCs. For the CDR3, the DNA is TGCGCCAGCACCACGGTCGGGGGGAAAAACGAGCAGTACTTC. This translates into CASTTVGGKNEQYF.